The table lists the clone carrying this TCR beta chain with a few counts. As yet, its antigen is unknown. The data were taken from a study of T cell responses to AZD1222 COVID-19 vaccine. Study-wide points: Nearly half of spike-specific TCRs reportedly go after variant regions that carry no mutations. The study sampled repertoires only after the peak T cell response. A mostly white British donor set with more females was recruited, and clonal diversity was possibly underestimated.

Germline assignment: CDR1 SQVTM and CDR2 ANQGSEA. The V and J ends lost 1 base and 3 bases respectively, with 10 bases between them. The CDR3 spans 13 residues. Only in-frame clones appear in the TCRdb table, and some are missing; sequencing was by immunoSEQ multiplex PCR. Of tens of thousands of clones in the sample, 89% were seen once. The V and J genes are TRBV29-1 and TRBJ2-7; tentatively, D is TRBD2 (6 bases). The sequencing used peripheral blood, collected on day 0 of AZD1222 vaccination. The receptor comes from an adult in good health. The CDR3 coding sequence is TGCAGCGTTGAAGTTGCGGGGAGCTACGAGCAGTACTTC. This codes for CSVEVAGSYEQYF.